In this sample, the clone carrying this T cell receptor (beta chain) turned up many times. The data originate from a study of T cells in Graves' hyperthyroidism and ophthalmopathy. RNA transcripts yielded amplified TCR beta CDR3 regions. Initially, a first-round RT-PCR of the TCR CDR3 employed the HTBI primer set. TCRdb reprocessed the multiplex PCR reads via MiXCR and lists one record per CDR3 protein. The table includes around 250,000 distinct CDR3 sequences, 13% to 15% detected once. The length of the CDR3 is 12 residues. CDR1 is SGHAT, CDR2 FQNNGV, per germline. The V and J ends lost 5 bases and 7 bases respectively, with 8 bases between them.

The receptor comes from a woman in her thirties or forties with Graves' hyperthyroidism that later progressed to Graves' ophthalmopathy. This chain connects TRBV11-2 to TRBJ2-2; D not resolved. Sequenced material: blood. The CDR3 protein is CASSTWGGELFF. CDR3 in DNA: TGTGCCAGCAGCACGTGGGGCGGGGAGCTGTTTTTT.